The 11 T cell receptor beta chains below all came from one sample that was sequenced in a study of Graves' ophthalmopathy and Graves' hyperthyroidism. The study amplified TCR beta CDR3 regions using RNA transcripts. An initial RT-PCR round employing HTBI primers preceded a second-round multiplex PCR. TCRdb re-called the multiplex PCR reads with MiXCR, one entry per CDR3 protein. The sample contains hundreds of thousands of distinct CDR3 sequences, 22% of which appear only once. The sample taken for sequencing was peripheral blood. The source is a woman aged 18-29 years with stable Graves' hyperthyroidism. Some clones in this sample may be carry-over from other donors' samples.

This clonotype came up many times. V gene TRBV29-1 combines with J gene TRBJ1-1; D possibly corresponds to TRBD1 (6 bases). With 4 bases removed from V and 4 bases from J, the gap between germline ends came to 13 bases. Germline-derived CDR1 and CDR2 are SQVTM and ANQGSEA. CDR3 length: 13 residues. CDR3 region: CSVVTGYFTEAFF. CDR3 nucleotides: TGCAGCGTTGTGACAGGATACTTCACTGAAGCTTTCTTT. The whole variable domain, filled in from reference TRBV29-1 and TRBJ1-1, reads SAVISQKPSRDICQRGTSLTIQCQVDSQVTMMFWYRQQPGQSLTLIATANQGSEATYESGFVIDKFPISRPNLTFSTLTVSNMSPEDSSIYLCSVVTGYFTEAFFGQGTRLTVV.

The chain couples TRBV7-8 to TRBJ2-5, with a possible D match to TRBD1 (5 bases). This CDR3 is 15 amino acids long. Trimming removed 3 bases from V and 1 base from J, with 12 bases in between. CDR1 and CDR2 (germline): SGHVS, FQNEAQ. The CDR3 region is CASSFGARVQETQYF. CDR3 coding DNA: TGTGCCAGCAGCTTCGGCGCCAGGGTCCAAGAGACCCAGTACTTC.

In its sample, this clonotype was seen many times. The genes are TRBV9 and TRBJ1-2; D perhaps matches TRBD1 (5 bases). There are 17 residues in the CDR3. Germline-derived CDR1 and CDR2 are SGDLS and YYNGEE. Trimming pared 0 bases from V and 5 bases from J, leaving 20 bases between. In DNA, the CDR3 is TGTGCCAGCAGCGTAGGCGGAGGGGCGGCAGAGAGGTATGGCTACACCTTC. The encoded protein is CASSVGGGAAERYGYTF. The whole variable domain, remainder taken from reference TRBV9 and TRBJ1-2, is DSGVTQTPKHLITATGQRVTLRCSPRSGDLSVYWYQQSLDQGLQFLIQYYNGEERAKGNILERFSAQQFPDLHSELNLSSLELGDSALYFCASSVGGGAAERYGYTFGSGTRLTVV.

For this clonotype: This may stem from a read error, because a much larger clone lies one nucleotide away. This chain links TRBV28 with TRBJ1-2, with TRBD1 matching 8 bases. The CDR3 extends over 12 amino acids. J gave up 3 bases and V 10 bases, and 4 bases lay outside the gene matches. The germline V gene encodes CDR1 MDHEN and CDR2 SYDVKM. The CDR3 DNA reads as TGTGCCAACACGACAGGGGACTATGGCTACACCTTC. Translated: CANTTGDYGYTF.

V is TRBV5-1 and J is TRBJ2-5; D might be TRBD1 (6 bases). The CDR3 length is 17 residues. The V gene's germline CDR1 is SGHRS and CDR2 YFSETQ. Trimming shortened V by 2 bases and J by 3 bases, and 20 bases separated the two germline ends. The CDR3 nucleotides are TGCGCCAGCAGCTTACAACCGGGGCAGGGGAAGGAAGAGACCCAGTACTTC. Its protein is CASSLQPGQGKEETQYF. Full variable domain (missing parts from reference TRBV5-1 and TRBJ2-5): KAGVTQTPRYLIKTRGQQVTLSCSPISGHRSVSWYQQTPGQGLQFLFEYFSETQRNKGNFPGRFSGRQFSNSRSEMNVSTLELGDSALYLCASSLQPGQGKEETQYFGPGTRLLVL.

Many counts were recorded for this clonotype. The chain is built from TRBV7-6 and TRBJ1-6, with D possibly being TRBD1 (6 bases). The CDR3 is 15 amino acids. CDR1 and CDR2 from the germline V gene are SGHVS and FNYEAQ. Trimming took 5 bases from V and 9 from J, leaving 17 bases between them. CDR3 in amino acids: CASSPQGRGGSPLHF. In DNA form, the CDR3 reads TGTGCCAGCAGCCCCCAGGGCAGGGGAGGTTCACCCCTCCACTTT.

This clonotype showed up many times. This chain uses TRBV20-1 with TRBJ1-5; D possibly corresponds to TRBD1 (6 bases). V was shortened by 4 bases and J by 2 bases, with 12 bases between the two germline ends. This CDR3 contains 14 residues. Germline V CDR1 and CDR2: DFQATT, SNEGSKA (reference sequence). The CDR3 here is CSAIIGGGNQPQHF. The CDR3 DNA follows: TGCAGTGCTATAATTGGGGGCGGCAATCAGCCCCAGCATTTT.

This clonotype was seen at least ten times. The chain joins TRBV11-2 to TRBJ2-7; D call uncertain. This CDR3 is built from 14 residues. Germline V gives CDR1 SGHAT, CDR2 FQNNGV. Trimming took off 3 bases at V and 4 bases at J, with 13 bases between the two ends. CDR3 protein: CASSFFGEGYEQYF. The CDR3 nucleotides read TGTGCCAGCAGCTTTTTTGGTGAAGGGTACGAGCAGTACTTC. The complete variable domain, with remaining parts taken from reference TRBV11-2 and TRBJ2-7, reads EAGVAQSPRYKIIEKRQSVAFWCNPISGHATLYWYQQILGQGPKLLIQFQNNGVVDDSQLPKDRFSAERLKGVDSTLKIQPAKLEDSAVYLCASSFFGEGYEQYFGPGTRLTVT.

Ten or more counts support this clonotype. This chain uses TRBV6-5 with TRBJ2-7, with TRBD1 identical over 9 bases. Germline CDR1 reads MNHEY; CDR2 reads SVGAGI. The CDR3 extends over 16 amino acids. J gave up 2 bases and V 3 bases, and 8 bases lay outside the gene matches. CDR3 residues: CASSYGATGGAYEQYF. The CDR3 DNA sequence: TGTGCCAGCAGTTATGGAGCGACAGGGGGGGCCTACGAGCAGTACTTC.

This clonotype was seen ten or more times. The chain recombines TRBV19 with TRBJ1-2; D remains unclear. The CDR3 spans 14 residues. V lost 10 bases to trimming and J lost 7 bases, with 22 bases between them. Germline CDR1 is LNHDA and CDR2 is SQIVND (reference sequence). The CDR3 coding sequence is TGTGCCACGAGGCCCGCCGACCACATCCTTGGCTACACCTTC. Protein product: CATRPADHILGYTF. The full variable domain, rest sourced from reference TRBV19 and TRBJ1-2, is DGGITQSPKYLFRKEGQNVTLSCEQNLNHDAMYWYRQDPGQGLRLIYYSQIVNDFQKGDIAEGYSVSREKKESFPLTVTSAQKNPTAFYLCATRPADHILGYTFGSGTRLTVV.

The rearrangement uses TRBV5-1 and TRBJ2-5; D is undetermined. The length of the CDR3 is 15 residues. V lost 4 bases and J 3 bases, leaving 16 bases between the germline ends. In germline, CDR1 is SGHRS, CDR2 YFSETQ. CDR3 bases: TGCGCCAGCAGCCAAGAACTCGCACGAAAAGAGACCCAGTACTTC. Translating gives CASSQELARKETQYF.